Shown below are 7 T cell receptor beta chains from a single sample sequenced in a study of blood T cell repertoires in COVID-19. Using immunoSEQ multiplex PCR, the repertoire was profiled, and TCRdb retains in-frame clones only, with some absent. The repertoire has 220,000 or so clones, around 86% of them found once; the top ten carry about 6.3%. The source material was peripheral blood. The source of these receptors is a man in his sixties who had recovered from COVID-19.

The chain employs TRBV19 and TRBJ2-4; D not certain. Per germline, CDR1 LNHDA and CDR2 SQIVND (reference sequence). The CDR3 consists of 14 residues. V was cut by 1 base and J by 0 bases, with 4 bases left in between. The CDR3 region has the DNA TGTGCCAGTAGTATAGCGGTAGCCAAAAACATTCAGTACTTC. Its translation is CASSIAVAKNIQYF.

This chain links TRBV23-1 with TRBJ1-4, with 7 bases aligning to TRBD1. TRBV23-1 is reported as an ORF; its role is uncertain. The CDR3 extends over 15 amino acids. V gave up 5 bases and J gave up 5 bases; unmatched junction bases: 8. The CDR3 reads CASSDSDRENEKLFF. The CDR3 DNA sequence: TGCGCCAGCAGTGATTCCGACAGGGAAAATGAAAAACTGTTTTTT.

A word on this clone: A read error may produce the germline difference seen at one junction end. The V call is TRBV27, the J call TRBJ2-2; TRBD2 might be the D (6 bases). Per germline, CDR1 MNHEY and CDR2 SMNVEV (reference sequence). The CDR3 totals 18 residues. Here the CDR3 DNA reads TGTGCCAGCAGTCCGTTATTCTCAGGGAGGAAAAACATCGGGGAGCTGTTTTTT. It encodes CASSPLFSGRKNIGELFF.

J is TRBJ2-7 and V is TRBV7-2, with D perhaps TRBD2 (6 bases). Looked up from germline, CDR1 is SGHTA and CDR2 is FQGNSA. The V and J ends lost 5 bases and 1 base respectively, with 15 bases between them. The CDR3 has 15 residues. The CDR3 DNA reads as TGTGCCAGCAGCCCTCAGGCGGGGCTTTCCTACGAGCAGTACTTC. This sequence encodes CASSPQAGLSYEQYF.

The chain combines TRBV19 with TRBJ2-1; the match to TRBD2 covers 11 bases. This CDR3 contains 16 residues. Germline-derived CDR1 and CDR2 are LNHDA and SQIVND (reference sequence). The ends lost 7 bases at V and 1 base at J; junction bases unmatched: 6. The DNA of the CDR3 is TGTGCCAGTATGAGACTAGCGGGAATGTCCTACAATGAGCAGTTCTTC. Translation gives CASMRLAGMSYNEQFF.

This clone turned up a few times. The chain couples TRBV5-1 to TRBJ2-7; 8 nucleotides align to TRBD1. Unmatched junction bases numbered 3, after V lost 2 bases and J lost 5 bases. The CDR3 has 13 residues. Germline CDR1 reads SGHRS; CDR2 reads YFSETQ. The CDR3 loop reads CASSFQGANEQYF. In DNA, the CDR3 is TGCGCCAGCAGCTTTCAGGGGGCCAACGAGCAGTACTTC.

This clone showed up just a few times. The V call is TRBV4-3, the J call TRBJ2-2, with 10 bases lining up with TRBD2. Per germline, CDR1 LGHNA and CDR2 YSLEER. The CDR3 covers 15 residues. The trim removed 2 bases at V and 4 bases at J, leaving 1 base unmatched. CDR3 loop: CASSQRTSGTGELFF. DNA for the CDR3: TGCGCCAGCAGCCAAAGGACTAGCGGCACCGGGGAGCTGTTTTTT.